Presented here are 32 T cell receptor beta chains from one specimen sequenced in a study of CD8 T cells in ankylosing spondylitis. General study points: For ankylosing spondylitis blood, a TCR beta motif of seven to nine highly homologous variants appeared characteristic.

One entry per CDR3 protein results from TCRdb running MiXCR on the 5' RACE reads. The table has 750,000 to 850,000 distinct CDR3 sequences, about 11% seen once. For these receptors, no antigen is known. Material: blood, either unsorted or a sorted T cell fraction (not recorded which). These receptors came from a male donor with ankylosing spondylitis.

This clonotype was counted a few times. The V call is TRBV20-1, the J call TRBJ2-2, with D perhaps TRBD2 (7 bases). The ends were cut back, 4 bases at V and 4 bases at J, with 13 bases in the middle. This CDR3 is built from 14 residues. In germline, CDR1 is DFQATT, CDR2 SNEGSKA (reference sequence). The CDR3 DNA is TGCAGTGCTACTGCGGGGGCACTCACCGGGGAGCTGTTTTTT. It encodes CSATAGALTGELFF.

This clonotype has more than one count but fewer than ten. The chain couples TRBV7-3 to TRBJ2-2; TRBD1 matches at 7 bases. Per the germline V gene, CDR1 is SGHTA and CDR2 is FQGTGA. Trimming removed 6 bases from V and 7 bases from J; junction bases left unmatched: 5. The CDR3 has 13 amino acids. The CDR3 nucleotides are TGTGCCAGCAGAATGACAGGGCGCGGGGAGCTGTTTTTT. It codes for CASRMTGRGELFF. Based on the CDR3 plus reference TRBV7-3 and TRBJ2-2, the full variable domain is GAGVSQTPSNKVTEKGKYVELRCDPISGHTALYWYRQSLGQGPEFLIYFQGTGAADDSGLPNDRFFAVRPEGSVSTLKIQRTERGDSAVYLCASRMTGRGELFFGEGSRLTVL.

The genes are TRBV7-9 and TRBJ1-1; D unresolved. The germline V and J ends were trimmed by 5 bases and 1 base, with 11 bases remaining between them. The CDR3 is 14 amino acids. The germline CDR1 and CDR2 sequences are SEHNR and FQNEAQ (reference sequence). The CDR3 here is CASSERGENTEAFF. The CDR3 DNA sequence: TGTGCCAGCAGCGAACGTGGAGAGAACACTGAAGCTTTCTTT. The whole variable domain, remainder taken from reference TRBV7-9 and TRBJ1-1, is DTGVSQNPRHKITKRGQNVTFRCDPISEHNRLYWYRQTLGQGPEFLTYFQNEAQLEKSRLLSDRFSAERPKGSFSTLEIQRTEQGDSAMYLCASSERGENTEAFFGQGTRLTVV.

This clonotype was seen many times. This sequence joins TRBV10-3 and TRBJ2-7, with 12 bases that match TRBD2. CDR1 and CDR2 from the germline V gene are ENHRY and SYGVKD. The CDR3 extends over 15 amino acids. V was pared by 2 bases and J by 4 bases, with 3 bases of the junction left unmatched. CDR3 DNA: TGTGCCATCAGTGAGAGACTAGCGGGAGATTACGAGCAGTACTTC. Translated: CAISERLAGDYEQYF.

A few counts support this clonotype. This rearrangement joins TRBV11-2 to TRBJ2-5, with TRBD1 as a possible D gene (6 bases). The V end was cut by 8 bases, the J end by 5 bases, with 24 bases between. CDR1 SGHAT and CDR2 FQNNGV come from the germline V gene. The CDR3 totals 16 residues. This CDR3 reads CASRSRTAIQGETQYF. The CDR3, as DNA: TGTGCCAGCCGCTCCCGGACAGCAATTCAGGGCGAGACCCAGTACTTC.

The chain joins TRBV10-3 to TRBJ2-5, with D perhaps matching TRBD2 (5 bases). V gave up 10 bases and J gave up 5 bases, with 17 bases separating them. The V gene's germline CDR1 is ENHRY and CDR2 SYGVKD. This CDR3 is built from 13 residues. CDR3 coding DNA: TGTGCCACCTCCGGGGTAAAAGGGGAGACCCAGTACTTC. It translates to CATSGVKGETQYF.

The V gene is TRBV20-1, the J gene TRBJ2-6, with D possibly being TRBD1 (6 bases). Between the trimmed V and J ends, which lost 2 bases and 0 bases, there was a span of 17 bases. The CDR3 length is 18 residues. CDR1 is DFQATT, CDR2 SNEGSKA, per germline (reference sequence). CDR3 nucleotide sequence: TGCAGTGCTAGACGCTGGGGGACATCTGTCTCTGGGGCCAACGTCCTGACTTTC. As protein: CSARRWGTSVSGANVLTF.

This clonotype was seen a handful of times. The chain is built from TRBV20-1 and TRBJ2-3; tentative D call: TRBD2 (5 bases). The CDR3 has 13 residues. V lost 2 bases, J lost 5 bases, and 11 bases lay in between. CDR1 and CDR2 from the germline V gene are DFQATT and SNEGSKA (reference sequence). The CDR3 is CSARSSGEDTQYF. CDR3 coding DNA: TGCAGTGCTAGATCCTCCGGGGAAGATACGCAGTATTTT.

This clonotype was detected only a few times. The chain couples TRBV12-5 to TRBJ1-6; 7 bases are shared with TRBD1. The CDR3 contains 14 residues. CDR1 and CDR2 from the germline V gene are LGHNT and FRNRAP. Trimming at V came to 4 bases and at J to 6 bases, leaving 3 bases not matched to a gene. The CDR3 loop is CASGSQGGNSPLHF. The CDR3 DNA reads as TGTGCTAGTGGTTCCCAGGGGGGTAATTCACCCCTCCACTTT.

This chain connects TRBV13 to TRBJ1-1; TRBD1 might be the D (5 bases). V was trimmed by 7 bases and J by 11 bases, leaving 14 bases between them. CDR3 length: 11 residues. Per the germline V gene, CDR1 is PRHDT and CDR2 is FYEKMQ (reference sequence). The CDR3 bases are TGTGCCAGCACCCCGGGACGGGGTGCTTTCTTT. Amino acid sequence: CASTPGRGAFF.

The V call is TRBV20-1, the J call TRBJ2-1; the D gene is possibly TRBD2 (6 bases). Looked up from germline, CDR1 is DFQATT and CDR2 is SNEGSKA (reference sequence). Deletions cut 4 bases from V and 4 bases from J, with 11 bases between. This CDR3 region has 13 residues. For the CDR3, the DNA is TGCAGTGCTATCCATAGCGGATACAATGAGCAGTTCTTC. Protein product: CSAIHSGYNEQFF.

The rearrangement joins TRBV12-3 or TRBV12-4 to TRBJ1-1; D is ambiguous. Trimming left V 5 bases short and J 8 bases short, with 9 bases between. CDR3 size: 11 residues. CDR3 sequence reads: CASSSSLEAFF. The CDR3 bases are TGTGCCAGCAGTAGTAGTCTAGAAGCTTTCTTT.

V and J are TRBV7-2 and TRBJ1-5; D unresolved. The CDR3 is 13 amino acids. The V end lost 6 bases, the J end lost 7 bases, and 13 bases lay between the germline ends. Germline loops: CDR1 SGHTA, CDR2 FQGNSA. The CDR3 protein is CASRSGMGQPQHF. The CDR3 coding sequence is TGTGCCAGCAGGTCTGGGATGGGGCAGCCCCAGCATTTT.

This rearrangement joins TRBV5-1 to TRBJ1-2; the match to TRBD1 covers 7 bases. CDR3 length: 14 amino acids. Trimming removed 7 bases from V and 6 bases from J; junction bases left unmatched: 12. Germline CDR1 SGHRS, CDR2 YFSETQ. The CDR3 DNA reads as TGCGCCAGCGGCCGGGAACAGGGGAGCCATGGCTACACCTTC. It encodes CASGREQGSHGYTF.

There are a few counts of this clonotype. The CDR3 DNA sequence: TGTGCCAGCACCCACTCCCGGACGGCATACAATGAGCAGTTCTTC. Encoded protein: CASTHSRTAYNEQFF. The V and J genes are TRBV12-3 or TRBV12-4 and TRBJ2-1, with D hard to call. V shed 7 bases and J shed 4 bases, with 17 bases lying between them. The CDR3 is 15 amino acids.

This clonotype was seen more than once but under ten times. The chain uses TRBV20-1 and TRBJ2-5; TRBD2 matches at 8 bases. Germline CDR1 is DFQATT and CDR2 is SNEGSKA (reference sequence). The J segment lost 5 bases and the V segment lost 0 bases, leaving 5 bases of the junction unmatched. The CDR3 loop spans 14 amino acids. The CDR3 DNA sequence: TGCAGTGCTAGAGATCCGAGCGGGAGTGAGACCCAGTACTTC. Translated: CSARDPSGSETQYF.

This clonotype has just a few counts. The CDR3 DNA is TGTGCCACCAGTGATCACTACCCGAGCTCCTACAATGAGCAGTTCTTC. Translating it yields CATSDHYPSSYNEQFF. The chain employs TRBV24-1 and TRBJ2-1; no firm D call. The CDR3 totals 16 residues. The germline CDR1 and CDR2 sequences are KGHDR and SFDVKD. V was pared by 3 bases and J by 0 bases, with 11 bases between.

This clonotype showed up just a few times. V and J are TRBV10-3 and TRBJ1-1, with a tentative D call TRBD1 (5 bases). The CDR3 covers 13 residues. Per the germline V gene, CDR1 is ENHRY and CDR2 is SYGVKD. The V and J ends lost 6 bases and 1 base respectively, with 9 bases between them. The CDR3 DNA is TGTGCCATCAGGAGGACACCGAACACTGAAGCTTTCTTT. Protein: CAIRRTPNTEAFF.

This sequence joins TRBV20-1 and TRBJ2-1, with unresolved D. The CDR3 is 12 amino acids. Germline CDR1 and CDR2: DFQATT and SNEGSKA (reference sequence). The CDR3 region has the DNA TGCAGGGCGTCTCTATCCTACAATGAGCAGTTCTTC. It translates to CRASLSYNEQFF.

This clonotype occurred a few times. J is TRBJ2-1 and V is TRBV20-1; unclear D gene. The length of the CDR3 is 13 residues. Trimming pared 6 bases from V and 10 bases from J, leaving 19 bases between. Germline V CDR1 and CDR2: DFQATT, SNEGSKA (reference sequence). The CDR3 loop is CSASSPLGPEQFF. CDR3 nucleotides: TGCAGTGCCTCCTCTCCCCTCGGACCCGAGCAGTTCTTC.

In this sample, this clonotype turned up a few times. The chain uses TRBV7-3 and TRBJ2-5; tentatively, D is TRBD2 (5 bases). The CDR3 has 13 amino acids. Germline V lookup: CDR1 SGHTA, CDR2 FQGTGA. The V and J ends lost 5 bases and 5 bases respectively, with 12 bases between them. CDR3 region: CASSPRDLETQYF. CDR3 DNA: TGTGCCAGCAGCCCCCGGGATTTGGAGACCCAGTACTTC.

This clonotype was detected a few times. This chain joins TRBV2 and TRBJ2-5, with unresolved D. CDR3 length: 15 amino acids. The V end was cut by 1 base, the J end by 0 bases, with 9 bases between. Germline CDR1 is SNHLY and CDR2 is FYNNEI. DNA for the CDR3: TGTGCCAGCAGTGAAGGGCCTTTGTACCAAGAGACCCAGTACTTC. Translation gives CASSEGPLYQETQYF.

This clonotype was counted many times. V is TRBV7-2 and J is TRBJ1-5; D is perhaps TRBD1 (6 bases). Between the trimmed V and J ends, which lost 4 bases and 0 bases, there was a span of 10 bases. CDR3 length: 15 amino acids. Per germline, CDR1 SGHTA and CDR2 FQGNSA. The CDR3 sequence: CASSSGGLSNQPQHF. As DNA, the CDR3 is TGTGCCAGCAGCTCCGGGGGGCTTAGCAATCAGCCCCAGCATTTT. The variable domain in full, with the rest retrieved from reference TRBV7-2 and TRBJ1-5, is GAGVSQSPSNKVTEKGKDVELRCDPISGHTALYWYRQSLGQGLEFLIYFQGNSAPDKSGLPSDRFSAERTGGSVSTLTIQRTQQEDSAVYLCASSSGGLSNQPQHFGDGTRLSIL.

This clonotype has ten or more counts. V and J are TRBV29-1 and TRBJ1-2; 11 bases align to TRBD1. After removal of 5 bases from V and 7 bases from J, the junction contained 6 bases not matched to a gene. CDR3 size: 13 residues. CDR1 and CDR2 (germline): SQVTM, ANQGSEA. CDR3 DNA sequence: TGCAGCGTTTATCCGGGACAGGGGGGTGGCTACACCTTC. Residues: CSVYPGQGGGYTF.

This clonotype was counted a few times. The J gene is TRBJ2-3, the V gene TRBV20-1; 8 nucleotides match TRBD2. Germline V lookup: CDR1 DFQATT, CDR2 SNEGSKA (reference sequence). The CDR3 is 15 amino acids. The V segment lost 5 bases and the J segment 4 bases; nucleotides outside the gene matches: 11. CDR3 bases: TGCAGTGCTCCCCCAGGGGCGGGGGGCGCAGATACGCAGTATTTT. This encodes CSAPPGAGGADTQYF.

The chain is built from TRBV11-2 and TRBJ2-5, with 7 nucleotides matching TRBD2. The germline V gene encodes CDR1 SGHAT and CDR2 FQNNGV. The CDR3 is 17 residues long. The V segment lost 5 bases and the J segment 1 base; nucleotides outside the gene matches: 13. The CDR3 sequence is CASSPNRLANIQETQYF. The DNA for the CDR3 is TGTGCCAGCAGCCCCAACCGACTAGCCAACATCCAAGAGACCCAGTACTTC. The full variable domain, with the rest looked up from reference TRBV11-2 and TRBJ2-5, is EAGVAQSPRYKIIEKRQSVAFWCNPISGHATLYWYQQILGQGPKLLIQFQNNGVVDDSQLPKDRFSAERLKGVDSTLKIQPAKLEDSAVYLCASSPNRLANIQETQYFGPGTRLLVL.

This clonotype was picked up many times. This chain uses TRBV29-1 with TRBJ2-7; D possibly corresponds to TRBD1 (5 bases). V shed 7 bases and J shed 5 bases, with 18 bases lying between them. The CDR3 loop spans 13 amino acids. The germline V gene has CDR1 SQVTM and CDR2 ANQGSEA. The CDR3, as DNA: TGCAGCGCCACTTTTCTCCTAGGGGACGAGCAGTACTTC. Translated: CSATFLLGDEQYF.

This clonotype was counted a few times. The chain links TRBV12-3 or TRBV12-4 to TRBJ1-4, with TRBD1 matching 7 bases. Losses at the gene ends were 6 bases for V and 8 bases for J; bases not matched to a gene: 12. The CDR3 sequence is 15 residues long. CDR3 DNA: TGTGCCAGCAGCCCGAGGGGGCTCCTGGGGGAAAAACTGTTTTTT. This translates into CASSPRGLLGEKLFF.

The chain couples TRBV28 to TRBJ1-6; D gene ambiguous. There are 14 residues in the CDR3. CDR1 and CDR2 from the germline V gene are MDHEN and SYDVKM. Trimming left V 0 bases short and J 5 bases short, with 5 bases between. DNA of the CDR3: TGTGCCAGCAGTTTATGGCAAAATAATTCACCCCTCCACTTT. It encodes CASSLWQNNSPLHF. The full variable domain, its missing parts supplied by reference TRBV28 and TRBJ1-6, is DVKVTQSSRYLVKRTGEKVFLECVQDMDHENMFWYRQDPGLGLRLIYFSYDVKMKEKGDIPEGYSVSREKKERFSLILESASTNQTSMYLCASSLWQNNSPLHFGNGTRLTVT.

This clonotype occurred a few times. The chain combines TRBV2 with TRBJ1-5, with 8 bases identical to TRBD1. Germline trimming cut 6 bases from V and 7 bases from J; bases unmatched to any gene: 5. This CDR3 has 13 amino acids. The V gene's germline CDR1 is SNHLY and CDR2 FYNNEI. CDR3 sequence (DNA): TGTGCCAGCAGGGACAGGGAAGGACAGCCCCAGCATTTT. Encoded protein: CASRDREGQPQHF.

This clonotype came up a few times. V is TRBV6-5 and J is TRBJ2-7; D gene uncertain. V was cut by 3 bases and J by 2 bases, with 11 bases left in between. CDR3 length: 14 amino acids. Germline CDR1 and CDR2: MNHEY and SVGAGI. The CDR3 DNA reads TGTGCCAGCAGTTATAGTTCCCGGGCCTACGAGCAGTACTTC. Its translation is CASSYSSRAYEQYF.

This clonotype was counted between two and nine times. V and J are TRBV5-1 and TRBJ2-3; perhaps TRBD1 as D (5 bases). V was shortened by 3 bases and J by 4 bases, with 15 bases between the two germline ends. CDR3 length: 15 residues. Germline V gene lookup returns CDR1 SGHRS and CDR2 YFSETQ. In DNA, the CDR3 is TGCGCCAGCAGCTCGACAGTAGCCATTTCAGATACGCAGTATTTT. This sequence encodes CASSSTVAISDTQYF.